This T cell receptor (beta chain) appears in the sequencing data of a study of blood T cell repertoires in COVID-19. As for the study in general: Researchers got acute and convalescent COVID-19 samples from the United States, Italy and Spain. T cells, B-cell-depleted T cells, or PBMCs supplied cDNA or gDNA.

In the authors' methods: Nucleated cell counts were estimated from reference gene primer amplification. The table came from immunoSEQ multiplex PCR; TCRdb's copy has only in-frame clones and leaves some out. Clone size and the V and J calls come from that table; the DNA yielded D and trimming. This table has more than 150,000 clones, about 84% appearing once. V shed 8 bases and J shed 5 bases, with 14 bases lying between them. In germline, CDR1 is SQVTM, CDR2 ANQGSEA. The CDR3 sequence is 12 residues long. This rearrangement joins TRBV29-1 to TRBJ2-3; perhaps TRBD1 as D (5 bases). This sequence was found in a human donor in a cohort sampled during active COVID-19. Sequenced input: peripheral blood. The CDR3 loop reads CSFSDQGDTQYF. Written as DNA, the CDR3 is TGCAGCTTCTCGGACCAGGGAGATACGCAGTATTTT.